This TCR beta chain was captured by sequencing in a study of blood T cell repertoires in COVID-19 (TCRdb year 2020). Study-wide context: Samples from collaborators originated in the United States, Italy and Spain and spanned both the acute and convalescent phases of COVID-19. The sample metadata nearly always contained a de-identified subject ID, COVID-19 status, age in years and sex. Subjects who had been exposed to COVID-19, were actively infected with it, or had recovered from it provided the deeply sampled blood TCRbeta repertoires that made up the dataset. Where available, HLA class I and class II types were obtained from metadata supplied by the sample provider rather than from assay-based typing. The repertoires were released in a freely available public database meant as a resource for research on the immune response to SARS-CoV-2. The prospective study material was composed of cDNA or gDNA derived from T cells, B-cell-depleted T cells, or PBMCs. Samples came from the ongoing ImmuneRACE study (first 160 participants) plus 1,254 subjects from 6 global collaborators. What the work shows at the level of the full study, not this receptor alone: The amount of clinical and demographic metadata varied by source and participant and was provided uncurated.

This clone was detected a few times. Its antigen remains undetermined. The input lacks base qualities; no much larger clone sits a single base away. The junction shows trimming of 5 bases on V and 1 base on J, plus 12 bases between the germline ends. Per the germline V gene, SGHVS is the CDR1 and FQNEAQ is the CDR2. Including the terminal cysteine and phenylalanine, the CDR3 comprises 14 residues. The CDR3 DNA has 42 bases and is translated from base 1. TCRbeta CDR3 regions were amplified from genomic DNA using the immunoSEQ Assay, a bias-controlled multiplex PCR. Per the original workflow: Within the assay, amplification of reference gene primers was used to estimate how many nucleated cells each sample contained. To quantify the absolute abundance of each unique TCRbeta CDR3 rearrangement, sequence reads were collapsed and filtered. Productive Simpson clonality was computed per sample as the square root of Simpson's diversity index over productive rearrangements. TCRdb took this table from immuneACCESS and kept in-frame rearrangements with V and J called. Such tables lack part of the clones; where checked against another copy, unresolved V genes explain under half of the gap, and the rest is unexplained. D and trimming were read from the DNA, whereas the V and J calls and clone size are those reported in that table. This sample gives just under 50,000 clones in total; 79% of them show up just once. In total, the top ten clones hold about 25% of the sample.

Whole blood was collected in K2EDTA tubes by collaborating institutions according to the institutions' own protocols. For TCRbeta analysis, collaborators shipped samples as frozen whole blood, isolated PBMCs, or DNA extracted from either of those sample types. The sequence is built from TRBV7-8 and TRBJ2-7, with the D gene uncertain. This clonotype was sampled from a man aged 65 to 79 with acute or convalescent COVID-19. The specimen was peripheral blood. The CDR3 has the sequence CASSRRSRSYEQYF. The DNA is as follows: TGTGCCAGCAGCCGCAGATCGCGGTCCTACGAGCAGTACTTC.